This TCR beta chain was sequenced during a study of T cells in Graves' hyperthyroidism and ophthalmopathy (dated by TCRdb to between 2018 and 2021). Describing the broader study: Peripheral blood was collected at initial diagnosis, before any treatment. A discovery cohort of approximately 100 patients, about 43 with Graves' ophthalmopathy and approximately 60 with stable Graves' hyperthyroidism, was used to find distinguishing TCR V-J signatures. Prospective prediction of ophthalmopathy was tested in an independent validation cohort consisting of under 20 hyperthyroidism patients and some 16 patients who later progressed to ophthalmopathy. The approximately 95 discovery patients were divided at random into training and test sets in a 7:3 ratio. In addition, the study compared T-cell repertoires in thyroid tissue and in blood from about 6 Graves' hyperthyroidism patients. After blood sampling, hyperthyroidism patients were treated with methimazole at a starting dose of 30 mg daily, and ophthalmopathy patients were treated with high-dose intravenous methylprednisolone. The paper reports TCR Vbeta CDR3 sequencing of about 140 peripheral blood samples: approximately 41 ophthalmopathy, under 80 hyperthyroidism and 17 progressor patients. Study-wide findings and limitations: Most expanded thyroid clonotypes (frequency above 0.001) were also detected in blood, a finding suggesting that blood repertoires may reflect thyroid immune responses. In validation, the model predicted progression to ophthalmopathy a median of roughly six months before onset, with about 67% sensitivity and about 72% specificity. Ophthalmopathy was separated from stable hyperthyroidism by a 13 V-J signature model, with 87.88% sensitivity and 81% to 83% specificity obtained in cross-validation and 80%/75% obtained in testing. Sample size was not statistically predetermined, and investigators were not blinded to group allocation.

This clonotype has only a few counts. Its target antigen remains unknown. Base qualities are not at hand, and no much larger clone is one base apart. Looking up the germline V gene (reference sequence) yields CDR1 SEHNR and CDR2 FQNEAQ. Measured from the cysteine to the phenylalanine, the CDR3 is 14 residues long. CDR3 DNA is the only sequence kept; it has 42 bases, read in frame from the first base. Trimming at the junction amounts to 8 bases on V and 6 bases on J, and the germline ends lie 16 bases apart. Ophthalmopathy patients had moderately to severely active disease, with a Clinical Activity Score of 3 or more, a NOSPECS grade of 4 or more, and a disease duration of less than 3 months. Patients with uncontrolled infections, other autoimmune diseases, pregnancy or lactation were excluded. Diagnoses were established on the basis of clinical symptoms, serum thyroxine and TRAb, thyroid ultrasound, and orbital computed tomography. Ficoll-Paque density gradient centrifugation was used to isolate PBMCs from approximately 11 ml of fresh peripheral blood. Total RNA was extracted using Trizol reagent, and RNA quality was assessed on an Agilent 2100 Bioanalyzer.

Amplification of TCR beta CDR3 regions was carried out from RNA transcripts. The first round of RT-PCR for the TCR CDR3 was performed with the HTBI primer set and the Qiagen OneStep RT-PCR kit. Libraries were constructed in a second round of multiplex PCR, after which size selection and purification were performed. Paired-end sequencing of the libraries was performed with 100 bp reads on an Illumina HiSeq2000. Concerning the study's data processing: SOAPnuke was used to process the raw data, throwing out any read that contained adapters or uncalled bases, had a mean Phred below 15, or lacked an exact constant-primer or identifier match. COPE v1.2.5 was used to merge the high-quality paired reads, and each unique nucleotide sequence was defined as a clonotype. MiTCR v1.1 was used to align clonotypes to the IMGT TRBV, TRBD and TRBJ reference segments. Only V-J combinations with frequency above 0.0001, covering 98% to 99.2% of repertoires, were analysed. A TCS score was defined as the ratio of F50 (clonal expansion) to E x V (chaos), with BLOSUM62-based TCRdist applied between CDR3 peptides within each V-J. Welch's t-statistics and random forest reduced around 510 V-J features to roughly 13, which were used in a naive Bayes classifier (R e1071). TCRdb's own reprocessing of the public reads used fastp at Q25 and MiXCR and kept productive beta chains. When rows share a CDR3 protein, they turn into one entry using the most common DNA and genes. In this record, the V and J calls reflect TCRdb's handling and not the investigators' own analysis. The sample data list 500,000 to 600,000 distinct CDR3 sequences, and just under 20% of these were observed just once. The ten largest clones capture 47% of the sample.

The chain is assembled from TRBV7-9 and TRBJ1-4; a weak D assignment points to TRBD1 (6 bases agree). The sequence came from a man aged 35 to 55 with Graves' ophthalmopathy. The sample was blood. The CDR3 corresponds to CASRRGGGDEKLFF. At the DNA level, the sequence is TGTGCCAGCCGGCGAGGGGGGGGCGATGAAAAACTGTTTTTT. This CDR3, with the reference TRBV7-9 and TRBJ1-4 proteins standing in past its ends, gives the full variable domain DTGVSQNPRHKITKRGQNVTFRCDPISEHNRLYWYRQTLGQGPEFLTYFQNEAQLEKSRLLSDRFSAERPKGSFSTLEIQRTEQGDSAMYLCASRRGGGDEKLFFGSGTQLSVL.